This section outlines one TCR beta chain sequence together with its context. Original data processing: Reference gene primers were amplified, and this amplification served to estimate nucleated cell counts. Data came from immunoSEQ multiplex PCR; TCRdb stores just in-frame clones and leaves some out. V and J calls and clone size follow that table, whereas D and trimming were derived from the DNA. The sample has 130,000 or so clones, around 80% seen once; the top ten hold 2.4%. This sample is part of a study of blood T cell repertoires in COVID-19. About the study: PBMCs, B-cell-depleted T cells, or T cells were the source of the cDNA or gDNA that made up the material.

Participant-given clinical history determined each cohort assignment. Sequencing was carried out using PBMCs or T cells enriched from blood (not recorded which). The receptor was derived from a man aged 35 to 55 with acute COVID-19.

CDR3 loop: CASSLDQIEAFF. CDR3 nucleotide sequence: TGCGCCAGCAGCTTGGATCAGATTGAAGCTTTCTTT. This chain connects TRBV5-1 to TRBJ1-1, with D unclear. The germline V and J ends were trimmed by 0 bases and 7 bases, with 7 bases remaining between them. The CDR3 runs to 12 residues. The germline gives CDR1 SGHRS, CDR2 YFSETQ. Supplemented by reference TRBV5-1 and TRBJ1-1, the full variable domain reads KAGVTQTPRYLIKTRGQQVTLSCSPISGHRSVSWYQQTPGQGLQFLFEYFSETQRNKGNFPGRFSGRQFSNSRSEMNVSTLELGDSALYLCASSLDQIEAFFGQGTRLTVV.